This T cell receptor beta chain came from a study of CXCR3-negative and CXCR3-positive naive CD8 T cells (dated by TCRdb to about 2019). About the study as a whole: Some 130 million TRB reads were obtained in total, roughly 1.5 +/- 0.3 million reads per library. Diversity and physicochemical repertoire analyses covered 10 to 11 donors pooled from two independent experiments. For the TRBV-TRBJ cluster analysis, the naive subsets came from about 5 donors, while the memory cells came from 3 donors.

Sequencing was carried out with a NextSeq 550. The Human TCR Profiling Kit (MiLaboratory) was used to make UMI-labeled 5' RACE TRB cDNA libraries. cDNA synthesis used the entire amount of extracted RNA, and PCR amplification then used the entire amount of cDNA produced. Libraries were prepared in parallel using an identical number of PCR cycles. For the original study's pipeline: With a minimum of two reads required per UMI, MIGEC and MiXCR pulled out about 50,000 +/- 10,000 unique UMI-labeled TRB cDNA molecules from each library. On average, each library contained about 40,000 +/- 10,000 functional in-frame TRB CDR3 nucleotide clonotypes without stop codons. After downsampling to 5000 UMI-labeled TRB molecules per sample, diversity metrics such as normalized Shannon-Wiener and Chao1 were calculated in VDJtools. For the central five CDR3 residues, VDJtools calculated physicochemical properties weighted by clonotype size, namely interaction energy, strength, volume and Kidera factor 4. The reads were reprocessed in TCRdb, with one entry per CDR3 protein sequence and no accompanying DNA. The V and J calls and clone size are TCRdb's, not the authors'. The sample table records about 46,000 distinct CDR3 sequences. The ten largest account for 2% to 3% of the sample.

The research as a whole found: Freshly isolated PBMCs were used for most assays because CXCR3 expression went down partially after cryopreservation. Surface CD5, linked to self-reactivity in mice, was comparable between naive subsets; TCR interaction strength was therefore also inferred from TRB CDR3 physicochemical properties. Within the same donor, TRBV-TRBJ usage looked similar between naive CXCR3-negative and CXCR3-positive cells, but memory cells had distinct patterns. Compared with CXCR3-negative naive cells, CXCR3-positive naive cells had TRB CDR3s with higher hydrophobicity (lower Kidera factor 4), lower energy, and higher strength and volume indices. Comparably high repertoire diversity was found in both naive subsets, whereas much lower repertoire diversity was found in memory CD8+ T cells.

For each CD8+ T cell subset, flow sorting was done in triplicate, and 300,000 to 350,000 cells per subset went directly into RLT lysis buffer. To exclude memory contaminants, naive CD8+ T cells were stringently defined as CD45RO-CCR7+CD27+CD95-. Standard density gradient centrifugation was used to isolate peripheral blood mononuclear cells from buffy coats. A FACSAria III was used to flow-sort naive CXCR3-negative and CXCR3-positive CD8+ T cells. Total RNA was extracted from sorted cells using an RNeasy Mini Kit. Its CDR3 holds 14 amino acids, cysteine through phenylalanine. Only the protein is on record. Reading the germline V gene gives CDR1 SGHVS and CDR2 FNYEAQ. With respect to this clonotype: Its specific antigen is unknown.

The chain employs TRBV7-6 and TRBJ2-3. This TCR derives from a human donor in good health. Some clones in this sample may be carry-over from other donors' samples. Sequencing was carried out using naive CXCR3- CD8+ T cells from blood. The cell subset or site label, read with the paper, signifies: CD45RO-CCR7+CD27+CD95- naive CD8+ T cells lacking CXCR3 (TNR3-). The encoded CDR3 is CASSSKAAHDTQYF.